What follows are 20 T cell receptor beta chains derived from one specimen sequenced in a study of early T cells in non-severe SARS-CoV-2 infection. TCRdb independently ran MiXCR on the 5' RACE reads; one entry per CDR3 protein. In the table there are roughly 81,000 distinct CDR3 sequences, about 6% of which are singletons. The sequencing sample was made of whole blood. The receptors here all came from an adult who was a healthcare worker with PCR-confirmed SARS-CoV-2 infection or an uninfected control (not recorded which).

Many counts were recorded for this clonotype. The CDR3 DNA follows: TGCAGTGCTCCTACTAGCGGGAGAGGGACGCAGTATTTT. As protein: CSAPTSGRGTQYF. The chain carries TRBV20-1 and TRBJ2-3; TRBD2 matches at 11 bases. Germline CDR1 DFQATT, CDR2 SNEGSKA (reference sequence). This CDR3 is 13 amino acids long. V dropped 5 bases and J dropped 9; count of bases not matched to a gene: 7.

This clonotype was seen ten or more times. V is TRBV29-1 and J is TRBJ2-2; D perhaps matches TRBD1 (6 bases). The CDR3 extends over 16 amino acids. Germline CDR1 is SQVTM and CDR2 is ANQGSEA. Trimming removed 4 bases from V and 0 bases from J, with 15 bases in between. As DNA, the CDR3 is TGCAGCGTTGGAGGCCCCACAGGGTCGAACACCGGGGAGCTGTTTTTT. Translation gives CSVGGPTGSNTGELFF.

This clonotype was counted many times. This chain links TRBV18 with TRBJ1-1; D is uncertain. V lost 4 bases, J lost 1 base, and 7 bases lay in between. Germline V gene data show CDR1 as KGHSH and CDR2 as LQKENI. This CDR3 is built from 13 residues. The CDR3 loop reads CASSLTPNTEAFF. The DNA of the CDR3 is TGTGCCAGCTCACTCACACCGAACACTGAAGCTTTCTTT. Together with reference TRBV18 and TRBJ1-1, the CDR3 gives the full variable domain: NAGVMQNPRHLVRRRGQEARLRCSPMKGHSHVYWYRQLPEEGLKFMVYLQKENIIDESGMPKERFSAEFPKEGPSILRIQQVVRGDSAAYFCASSLTPNTEAFFGQGTRLTVV.

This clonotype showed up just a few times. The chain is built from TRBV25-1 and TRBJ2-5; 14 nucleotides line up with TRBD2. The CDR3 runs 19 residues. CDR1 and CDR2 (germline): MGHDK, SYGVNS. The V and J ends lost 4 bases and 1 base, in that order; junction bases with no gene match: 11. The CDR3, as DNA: TGTGCCAGCAGTGCGCCCGGGACTAGCGGGGGTACCCCCCAAGAGACCCAGTACTTC. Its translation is CASSAPGTSGGTPQETQYF.

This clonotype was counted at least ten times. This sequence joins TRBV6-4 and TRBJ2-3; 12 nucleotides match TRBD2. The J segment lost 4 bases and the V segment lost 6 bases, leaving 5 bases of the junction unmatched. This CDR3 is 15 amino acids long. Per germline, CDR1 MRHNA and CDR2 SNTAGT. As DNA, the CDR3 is TGTGCCAGCAGCAAGACTAGCGGGGGTTCAGATACGCAGTATTTT. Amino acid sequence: CASSKTSGGSDTQYF.

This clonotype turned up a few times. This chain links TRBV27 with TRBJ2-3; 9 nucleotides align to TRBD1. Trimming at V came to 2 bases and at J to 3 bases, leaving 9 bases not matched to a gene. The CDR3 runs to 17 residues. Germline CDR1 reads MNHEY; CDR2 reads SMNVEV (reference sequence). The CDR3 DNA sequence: TGTGCCAGCAGTTTAACGGTCGGGACAGGGAGAACAGATACGCAGTATTTT. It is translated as CASSLTVGTGRTDTQYF.

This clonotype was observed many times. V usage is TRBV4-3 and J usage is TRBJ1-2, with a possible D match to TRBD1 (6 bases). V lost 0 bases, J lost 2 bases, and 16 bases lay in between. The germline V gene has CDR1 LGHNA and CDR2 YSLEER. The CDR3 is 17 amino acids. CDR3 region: CASSQDAGARGNYGYTF. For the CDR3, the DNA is TGCGCCAGCAGCCAAGATGCGGGGGCCAGGGGAAACTATGGCTACACCTTC.

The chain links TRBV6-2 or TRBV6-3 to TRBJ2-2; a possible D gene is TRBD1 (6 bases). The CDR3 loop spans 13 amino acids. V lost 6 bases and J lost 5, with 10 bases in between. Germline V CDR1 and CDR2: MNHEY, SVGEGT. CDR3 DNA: TGTGCCAGCAGACTAACAGGGACCGGGGAGCTGTTTTTT. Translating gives CASRLTGTGELFF.

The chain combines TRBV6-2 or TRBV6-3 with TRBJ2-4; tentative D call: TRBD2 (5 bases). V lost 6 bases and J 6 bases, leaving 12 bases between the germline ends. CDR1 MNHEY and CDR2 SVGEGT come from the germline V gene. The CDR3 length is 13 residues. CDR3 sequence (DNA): TGTGCCAGCAGCCAAGCGGTCATAAACATTCAGTACTTC. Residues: CASSQAVINIQYF.

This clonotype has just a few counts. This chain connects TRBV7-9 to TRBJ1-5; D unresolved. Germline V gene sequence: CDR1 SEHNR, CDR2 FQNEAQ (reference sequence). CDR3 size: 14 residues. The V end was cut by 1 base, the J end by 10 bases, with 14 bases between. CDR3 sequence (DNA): TGTGCCAGCAGCTTAGTCGGAGACCTCCACCCCCAGCATTTT. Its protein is CASSLVGDLHPQHF.

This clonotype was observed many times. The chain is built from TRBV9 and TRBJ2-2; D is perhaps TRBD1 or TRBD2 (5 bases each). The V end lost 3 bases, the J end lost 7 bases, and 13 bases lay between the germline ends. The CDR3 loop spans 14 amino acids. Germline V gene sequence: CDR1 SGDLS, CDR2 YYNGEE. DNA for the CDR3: TGTGCCAGCAGCGCCGGGACGGTTAACGGGGAGCTGTTTTTT. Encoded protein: CASSAGTVNGELFF.

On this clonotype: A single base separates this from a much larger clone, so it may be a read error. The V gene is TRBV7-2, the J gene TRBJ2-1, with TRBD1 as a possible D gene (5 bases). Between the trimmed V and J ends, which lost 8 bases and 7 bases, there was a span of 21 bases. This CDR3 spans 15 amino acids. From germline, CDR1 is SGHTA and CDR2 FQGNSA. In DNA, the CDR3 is TGTGCCAGCGGTGATCAGGGCGCCCTAGGGAATGAGCAGTTCTTC. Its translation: CASGDQGALGNEQFF.

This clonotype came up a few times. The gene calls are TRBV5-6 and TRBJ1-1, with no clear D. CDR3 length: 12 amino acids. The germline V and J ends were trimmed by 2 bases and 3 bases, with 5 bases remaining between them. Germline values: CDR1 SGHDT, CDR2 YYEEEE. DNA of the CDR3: TGTGCCAGCAGCTTCTCGGACACTGAAGCTTTCTTT. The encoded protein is CASSFSDTEAFF. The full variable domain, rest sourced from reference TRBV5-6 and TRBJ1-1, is DAGVTQSPTHLIKTRGQQVTLRCSPKSGHDTVSWYQQALGQGPQFIFQYYEEEERQRGNFPDRFSGHQFPNYSSELNVNALLLGDSALYLCASSFSDTEAFFGQGTRLTVV.

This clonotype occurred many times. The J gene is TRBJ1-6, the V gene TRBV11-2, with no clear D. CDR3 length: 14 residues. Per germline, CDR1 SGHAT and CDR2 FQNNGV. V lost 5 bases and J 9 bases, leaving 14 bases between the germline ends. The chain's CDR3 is CASSSGGGGSPLHF. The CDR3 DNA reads TGTGCCAGCAGCAGCGGCGGAGGCGGTTCACCCCTCCACTTT.

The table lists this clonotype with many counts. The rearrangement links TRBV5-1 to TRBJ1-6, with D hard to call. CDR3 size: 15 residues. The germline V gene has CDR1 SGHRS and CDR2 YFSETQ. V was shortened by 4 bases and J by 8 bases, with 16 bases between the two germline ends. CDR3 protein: CASSHQSAVDSPLHF. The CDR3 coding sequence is TGCGCCAGCAGCCACCAGTCGGCGGTAGATTCACCCCTCCACTTT.

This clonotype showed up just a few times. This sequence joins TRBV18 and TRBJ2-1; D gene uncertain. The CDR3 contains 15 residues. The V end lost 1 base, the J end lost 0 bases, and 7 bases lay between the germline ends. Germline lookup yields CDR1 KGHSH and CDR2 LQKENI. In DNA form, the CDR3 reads TGTGCCAGCTCACCACAGGGCGTCTCCTACAATGAGCAGTTCTTC. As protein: CASSPQGVSYNEQFF.

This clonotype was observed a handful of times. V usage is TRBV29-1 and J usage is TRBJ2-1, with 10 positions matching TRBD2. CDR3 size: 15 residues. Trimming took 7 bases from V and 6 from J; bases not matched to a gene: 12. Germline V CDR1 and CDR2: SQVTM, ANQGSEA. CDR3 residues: CSAAEAGGSLNEQFF. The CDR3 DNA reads TGCAGCGCTGCCGAAGCGGGAGGGAGTCTCAATGAGCAGTTCTTC.

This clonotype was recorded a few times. The CDR3 reads CASSQDLAGVDTQYF. DNA for the CDR3: TGTGCCAGCAGCCAAGACCTAGCGGGGGTAGATACGCAGTATTTT. This chain links TRBV14 with TRBJ2-3, with TRBD2 matching 10 bases. V lost 0 bases to trimming and J lost 5 bases; unmatched junction nucleotides: 2. Germline V CDR1 and CDR2: SGHDN, FVKESK. CDR3 size: 15 residues.

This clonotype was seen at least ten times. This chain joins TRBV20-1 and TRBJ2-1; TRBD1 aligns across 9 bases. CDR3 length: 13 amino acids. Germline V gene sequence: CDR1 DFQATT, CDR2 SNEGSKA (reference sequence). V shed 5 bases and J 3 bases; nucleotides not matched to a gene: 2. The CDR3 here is CSAGDRVYNEQFF. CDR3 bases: TGCAGTGCTGGGGACAGGGTCTACAATGAGCAGTTCTTC.

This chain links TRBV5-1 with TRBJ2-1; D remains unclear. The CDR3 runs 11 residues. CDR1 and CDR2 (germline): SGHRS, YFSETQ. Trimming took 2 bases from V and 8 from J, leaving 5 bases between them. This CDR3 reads CASSFGYEQFF. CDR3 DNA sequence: TGCGCCAGCAGCTTTGGGTATGAGCAGTTCTTC. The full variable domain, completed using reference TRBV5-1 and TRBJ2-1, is KAGVTQTPRYLIKTRGQQVTLSCSPISGHRSVSWYQQTPGQGLQFLFEYFSETQRNKGNFPGRFSGRQFSNSRSEMNVSTLELGDSALYLCASSFGYEQFFGPGTRLTVL.